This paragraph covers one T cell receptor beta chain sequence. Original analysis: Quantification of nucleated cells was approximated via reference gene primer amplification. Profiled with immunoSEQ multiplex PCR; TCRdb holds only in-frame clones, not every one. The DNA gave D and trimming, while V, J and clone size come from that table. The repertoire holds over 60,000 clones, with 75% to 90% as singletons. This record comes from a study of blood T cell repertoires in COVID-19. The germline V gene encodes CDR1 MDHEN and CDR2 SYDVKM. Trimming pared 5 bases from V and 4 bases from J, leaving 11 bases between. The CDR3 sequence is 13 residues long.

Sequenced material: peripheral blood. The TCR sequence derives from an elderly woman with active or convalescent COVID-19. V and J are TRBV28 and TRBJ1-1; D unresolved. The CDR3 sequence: CASSPAGFTEAFF. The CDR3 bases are TGTGCCAGCAGTCCCGCGGGGTTCACTGAAGCTTTCTTT.